Below, 8 T cell receptor beta chains from the same sample are listed, as sequenced in a study of type 1 and type 2 diabetes patients. PCR was run on genomic DNA. The TCR beta CDR3 region was amplified using 30 forward and 13 reverse primers. TCRdb re-called the multiplex PCR reads through MiXCR, storing one row per CDR3 protein. The sample contains under 300,000 distinct CDR3 sequences, roughly 50% of which appear only once. The sample taken for sequencing was peripheral blood mononuclear cells (PBMCs). All receptors come from a young man with type 2 diabetes.

The chain joins TRBV7-3 to TRBJ2-2, with 14 bases fitting TRBD2. The germline CDR1 and CDR2 sequences are SGHTA and FQGTGA. Trimming at V came to 4 bases and at J to 3 bases, leaving 7 bases not matched to a gene. The CDR3 runs to 18 residues. CDR3 protein: CASSSTRGLAGDTGELFF. The CDR3 DNA follows: TGTGCCAGCAGCTCAACCCGGGGACTAGCGGGAGACACCGGGGAGCTGTTTTTT.

The sample holds many counts of this clonotype. The rearrangement uses TRBV7-3 and TRBJ1-6; 8 nucleotides align to TRBD1. V gave up 4 bases and J gave up 9 bases; unmatched junction bases: 5. The CDR3 has 14 residues. The germline V gene encodes CDR1 SGHTA and CDR2 FQGTGA. The CDR3 DNA follows: TGTGCCAGCAGCTCCACAGGGGGTCGTTCACCCCTCCACTTT. Its protein product is CASSSTGGRSPLHF. Looking up the rest from reference TRBV7-3 and TRBJ1-6 gives the full variable domain: GAGVSQTPSNKVTEKGKYVELRCDPISGHTALYWYRQSLGQGPEFLIYFQGTGAADDSGLPNDRFFAVRPEGSVSTLKIQRTERGDSAVYLCASSSTGGRSPLHFGNGTRLTVT.

As to this clonotype: One base away lies a much larger clone, so this may be a sequencing read error. No conserved phenylalanine or tryptophan ends this CDR3, so it is likely a read error. The rearrangement joins TRBV25-1 to TRBJ2-6; D remains unclear. The CDR3 sequence is 15 residues long. Germline V gives CDR1 MGHDK, CDR2 SYGVNS. Deletions cut 5 bases from V and 0 bases from J, with 8 bases between. The CDR3 region has the DNA TGTGCCAGCAGTTCAGGTCTCTCTGGGGCCAACGTCCTGACTCTC. Translated, it gives CASSSGLSGANVLTL.

This clonotype was observed a handful of times. This rearrangement joins TRBV27 to TRBJ1-1; a weak D match, TRBD1 (5 bases). V was trimmed by 10 bases and J by 0 bases, leaving 12 bases between them. CDR1 and CDR2 from the germline V gene are MNHEY and SMNVEV (reference sequence). This CDR3 has 13 amino acids. The CDR3 protein is CATAGFMNTEAFF. CDR3 nucleotide sequence: TGTGCCACCGCAGGGTTCATGAACACTGAAGCTTTCTTT.

V usage is TRBV7-8 and J usage is TRBJ1-5; D perhaps matches TRBD1 (5 bases). This CDR3 contains 17 residues. Germline V gene data show CDR1 as SGHVS and CDR2 as FQNEAQ. V lost 5 bases to trimming and J lost 1 base, with 18 bases between them. CDR3 in amino acids: CASSRIGNGASNQPQHF. The CDR3 bases are TGTGCCAGCAGCAGGATCGGAAACGGGGCGAGCAATCAGCCCCAGCATTTT.

This chain links TRBV29-1 with TRBJ1-2, with D hard to call. The CDR3 covers 12 residues. Trimming took 1 base from V and 8 from J, leaving 11 bases between them. Germline assignment: CDR1 SQVTM and CDR2 ANQGSEA. CDR3 amino acids: CSVEGGVGGYTF. In nucleotides, the CDR3 is TGCAGCGTTGAAGGCGGGGTAGGAGGCTACACCTTC.

For this clonotype: Germline is not matched at one junction end, which may reflect a read error. This chain links TRBV2 with TRBJ2-5; D gene ambiguous. From germline, CDR1 is SNHLY and CDR2 FYNNEI. This CDR3 is 13 amino acids long. This CDR3 is CASSERAPETQCF. CDR3 in DNA: TGTGCCAGCAGTGAAAGAGCACCGGAGACCCAGTGCTTC.

This clonotype was detected only a few times. This sequence joins TRBV19 and TRBJ2-2, with 8 bases that match TRBD2. The CDR3 has 14 amino acids. J was trimmed by 6 bases and V by 8 bases; bases with no gene match: 8. CDR1 is LNHDA, CDR2 SQIVND, per germline (reference sequence). CDR3 sequence: CASGRAGAAGELFF. In nucleotides, the CDR3 is TGTGCCAGTGGGAGAGCGGGAGCGGCCGGGGAGCTGTTTTTT.